These 7 T cell receptor beta chains were sequenced from one sample in a study of blood T cell repertoires in COVID-19. Assay: immunoSEQ multiplex PCR; the TCRdb copy retains only in-frame clones and omits some. The table records some 210,000 clones, 70% to 90% of them present only once. Input material: peripheral blood. These receptors were taken from a woman aged 45-65 years with active or convalescent COVID-19.

V is TRBV9 and J is TRBJ2-1; D might be TRBD2 (5 bases). The CDR3 is 15 residues long. CDR1 and CDR2 from the germline V gene are SGDLS and YYNGEE. V dropped 4 bases and J dropped 3 bases, with 14 bases sitting between them. The CDR3 loop reads CASSSSGLDYNEQFF. CDR3 nucleotide sequence: TGTGCCAGCAGCTCGAGCGGACTTGACTACAATGAGCAGTTCTTC.

The chain has TRBV27 and TRBJ1-5, with 7 bases identical to TRBD1. Germline values: CDR1 MNHEY, CDR2 SMNVEV (reference sequence). V shed 6 bases, J shed 6 bases, and the junction held 5 bases outside the gene matches. The CDR3 covers 13 residues. For the CDR3, the DNA is TGTGCCAGCAGCCGACAGGGAGTTCAGCCCCAGCATTTT. Translating gives CASSRQGVQPQHF.

This clone showed up just once. The gene calls are TRBV24-1 and TRBJ2-1, with 8 bases matching TRBD1. The germline gives CDR1 KGHDR, CDR2 SFDVKD. Germline trimming cut 10 bases from V and 10 bases from J; bases unmatched to any gene: 11. CDR3 length: 13 amino acids. The CDR3 reads CATGSRGREEQFF. DNA for the CDR3: TGTGCCACTGGGTCCAGGGGGCGAGAAGAGCAGTTCTTC.

The V gene is TRBV30, the J gene TRBJ1-1, with D tentatively TRBD1 (5 bases). Germline V CDR1 and CDR2: GTSNPN, SVGIG (reference sequence). Trimming removed 3 bases from V and 12 bases from J, with 17 bases in between. The CDR3 sequence is 12 residues long. The CDR3 region has the DNA TGTGCCTGGAGCTTACAGGCGGCGGCATCTTTCTTT. The encoded protein is CAWSLQAAASFF.

The CDR3 region is CASSLWTAGGYGYTF. In nucleotides, the CDR3 is TGCGCCAGCAGCCTCTGGACTGCCGGGGGGTATGGCTACACCTTC. V usage is TRBV4-1 and J usage is TRBJ1-2, with D possibly being TRBD1 (5 bases). This CDR3 contains 15 residues. CDR1 MGHRA and CDR2 YSYEKL come from the germline V gene. The V gene lost 4 bases and the J gene lost 5 bases, with 17 bases spanning the gap.

The chain combines TRBV11-2 with TRBJ1-2; D may be TRBD1 (5 bases). The CDR3 contains 14 residues. The V end lost 0 bases, the J end lost 7 bases, and 12 bases lay between the germline ends. Germline-derived CDR1 and CDR2 are SGHAT and FQNNGV. The CDR3 is CASSLEGVFGGYTF. The CDR3 DNA follows: TGTGCCAGCAGCTTAGAAGGGGTTTTCGGTGGCTACACCTTC.

The chain combines TRBV5-6 with TRBJ2-2; TRBD1 matches 11 bases. Trimming removed 7 bases from V and 2 bases from J; junction bases left unmatched: 7. CDR3 size: 16 residues. Germline V gene data show CDR1 as SGHDT and CDR2 as YYEEEE. The CDR3 nucleotides are TGTGCCAGCTTAAAGAGGACAGGGGGCAACACCGGGGAGCTGTTTTTT. Translated, it gives CASLKRTGGNTGELFF. The whole variable domain, remainder taken from reference TRBV5-6 and TRBJ2-2, is DAGVTQSPTHLIKTRGQQVTLRCSPKSGHDTVSWYQQALGQGPQFIFQYYEEEERQRGNFPDRFSGHQFPNYSSELNVNALLLGDSALYLCASLKRTGGNTGELFFGEGSRLTVL.